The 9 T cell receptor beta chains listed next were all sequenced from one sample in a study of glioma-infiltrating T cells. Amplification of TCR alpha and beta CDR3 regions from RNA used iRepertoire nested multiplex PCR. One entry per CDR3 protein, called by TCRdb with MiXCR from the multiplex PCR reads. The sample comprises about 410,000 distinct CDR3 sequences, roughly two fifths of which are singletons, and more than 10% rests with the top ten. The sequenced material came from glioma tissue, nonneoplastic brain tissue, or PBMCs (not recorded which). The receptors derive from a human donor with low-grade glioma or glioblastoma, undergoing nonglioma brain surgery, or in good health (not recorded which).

The CDR3 coding sequence is TGCGCCAGCAGCCCCGGACAGGGCGCCGGACCGTACAATGAGCAGTTCTTC. It is translated as CASSPGQGAGPYNEQFF. The chain employs TRBV4-1 and TRBJ2-1; the match to TRBD1 covers 8 bases. The junction had 12 bases not matched to a gene; V was cut back by 4 bases and J by 4 bases. The length of the CDR3 is 17 residues. Per the germline V gene, CDR1 is MGHRA and CDR2 is YSYEKL.

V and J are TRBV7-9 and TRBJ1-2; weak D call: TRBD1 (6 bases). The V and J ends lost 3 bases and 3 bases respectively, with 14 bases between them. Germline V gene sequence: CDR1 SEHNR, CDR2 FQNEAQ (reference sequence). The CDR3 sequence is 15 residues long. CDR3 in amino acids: CASSFRGGRDYGYTF. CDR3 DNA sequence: TGTGCCAGCAGCTTTAGGGGGGGGCGCGACTATGGCTACACCTTC.

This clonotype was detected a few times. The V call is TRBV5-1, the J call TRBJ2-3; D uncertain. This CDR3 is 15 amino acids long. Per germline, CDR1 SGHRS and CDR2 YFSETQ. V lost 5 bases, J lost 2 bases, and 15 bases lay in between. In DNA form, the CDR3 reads TGCGCCAGCAGTTCTCGACTCCTTGACACAGATACGCAGTATTTT. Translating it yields CASSSRLLDTDTQYF.

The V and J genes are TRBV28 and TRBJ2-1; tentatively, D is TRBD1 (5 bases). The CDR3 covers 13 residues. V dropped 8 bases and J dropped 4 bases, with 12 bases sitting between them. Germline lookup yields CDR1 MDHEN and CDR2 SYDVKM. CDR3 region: CASGLGPYNEQFF. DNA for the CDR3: TGTGCCAGCGGCTTGGGGCCTTACAATGAGCAGTTCTTC.

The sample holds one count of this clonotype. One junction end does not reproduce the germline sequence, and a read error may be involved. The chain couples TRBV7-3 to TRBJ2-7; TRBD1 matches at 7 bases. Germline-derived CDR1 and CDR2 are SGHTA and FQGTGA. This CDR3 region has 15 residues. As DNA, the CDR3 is TGTGCCAGCTCACCAGCCGTGACAGGGACCTACGAGCGGTACTTC. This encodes CASSPAVTGTYERYF.

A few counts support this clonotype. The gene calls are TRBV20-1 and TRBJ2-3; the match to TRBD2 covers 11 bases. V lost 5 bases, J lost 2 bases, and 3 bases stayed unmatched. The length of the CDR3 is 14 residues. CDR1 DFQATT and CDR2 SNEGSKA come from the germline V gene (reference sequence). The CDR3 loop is CSALAGGDTDTQYF. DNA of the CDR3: TGCAGTGCTTTAGCGGGAGGGGACACAGATACGCAGTATTTT.

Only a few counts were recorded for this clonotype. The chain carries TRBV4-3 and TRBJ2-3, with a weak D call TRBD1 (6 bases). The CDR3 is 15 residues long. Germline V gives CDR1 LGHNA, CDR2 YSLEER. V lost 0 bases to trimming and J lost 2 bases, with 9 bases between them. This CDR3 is CASSQEWTDTDTQYF. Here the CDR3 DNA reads TGCGCCAGCAGCCAAGAATGGACAGACACAGATACGCAGTATTTT.

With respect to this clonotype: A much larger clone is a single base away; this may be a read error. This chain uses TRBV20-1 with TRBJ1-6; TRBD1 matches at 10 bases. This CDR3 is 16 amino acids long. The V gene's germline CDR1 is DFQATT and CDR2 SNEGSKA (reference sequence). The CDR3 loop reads CSAGSDRGLYNSPLQF. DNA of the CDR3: TGCAGTGCTGGGTCTGACAGGGGGCTATATAATTCACCCCTCCAGTTT.

The CDR3 loop is CSVYGTFSGYTF. In DNA, the CDR3 is TGCAGCGTCTATGGCACTTTTAGTGGCTACACCTTC. This chain connects TRBV29-1 to TRBJ1-2; D is uncertain. The germline V gene encodes CDR1 SQVTM and CDR2 ANQGSEA. With 6 bases removed from V and 7 bases from J, the gap between germline ends came to 15 bases. The CDR3 consists of 12 residues.